This TCR beta chain was identified in a study of T cell responses to AZD1222 COVID-19 vaccine. The wider study: Second-dose intervals near 4 or 12 weeks were combined.

The CDR3 length is 12 residues. V dropped 1 base and J dropped 5 bases, with 2 bases sitting between them. Germline values: CDR1 SEHNR, CDR2 FQNEAQ (reference sequence). This clone is termed medium-sized. The antigen is not known. Whole-study results and caveats: Donors were chiefly white British, with a greater number of females, and clonal diversity was perhaps underestimated. Scientists sampled the repertoires only once the peak T cell response had passed. Two AZD1222 administrations were followed by greater Spike-specific TCR breadth and depth.

Assay used: immunoSEQ multiplex PCR; TCRdb lists only in-frame clones, some missing. The table includes about 22,000 clones, 70% to 85% detected once. The TCR sequence derives from an adult in good health. The sequences come from peripheral blood, collected on day 0 of AZD1222 vaccination. This rearrangement joins TRBV7-9 to TRBJ2-2; the D is unclear. The CDR3 here is CASSLDTGELFF. In DNA form, the CDR3 reads TGTGCCAGCAGCTTAGATACCGGGGAGCTGTTTTTT.